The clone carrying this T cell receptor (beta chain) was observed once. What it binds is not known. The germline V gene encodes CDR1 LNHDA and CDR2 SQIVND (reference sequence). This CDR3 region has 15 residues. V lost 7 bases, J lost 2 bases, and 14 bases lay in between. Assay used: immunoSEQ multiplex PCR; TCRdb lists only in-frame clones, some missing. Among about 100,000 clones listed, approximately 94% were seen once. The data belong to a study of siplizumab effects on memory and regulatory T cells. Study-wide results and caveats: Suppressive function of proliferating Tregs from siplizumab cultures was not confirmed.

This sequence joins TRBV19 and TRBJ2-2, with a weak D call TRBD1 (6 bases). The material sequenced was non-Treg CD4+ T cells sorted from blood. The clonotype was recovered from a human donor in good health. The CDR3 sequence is CASITPGHNTGELFF. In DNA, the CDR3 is TGTGCCAGTATCACGCCGGGACACAACACCGGGGAGCTGTTTTTT.